This T cell receptor beta chain came from a study of T cell responses to AZD1222 COVID-19 vaccine. Using immunoSEQ multiplex PCR, the repertoire was profiled, and TCRdb retains in-frame clones only, with some absent. The sample lists 95,000 to 150,000 clones; around 84% were seen once. Only a few counts were recorded for this clone. The origin of this receptor is an adult in good health. This specimen was peripheral blood, taken on day 0 of AZD1222 vaccination.

The CDR3 protein is CATSDLGQKAFF. CDR3 DNA: TGTGCCACCAGTGATTTGGGGCAGAAAGCTTTCTTT. V usage is TRBV24-1 and J usage is TRBJ1-1, with D hard to call. Looked up from germline, CDR1 is KGHDR and CDR2 is SFDVKD. This CDR3 has 12 residues. V dropped 0 bases and J dropped 9 bases, with 7 bases sitting between them.